These 27 T cell receptor beta chains originate from one sample sequenced in a study of blood T cell repertoires in COVID-19. Profiling relied on immunoSEQ multiplex PCR, and the TCRdb table lists in-frame clones only, not all of them. Of about 300,000 clones listed, 85% are singletons. What was sequenced was peripheral blood. The origin of the receptors is a human donor in a cohort sampled during active COVID-19.

This chain's CDR3 is CAWSLQGVDTQYF. The CDR3 DNA reads TGTGCCTGGAGTTTACAGGGTGTAGATACGCAGTATTTT. This rearrangement joins TRBV30 to TRBJ2-3; D possibly corresponds to TRBD1 (6 bases). CDR1 and CDR2 from the germline V gene are GTSNPN and SVGIG (reference sequence). The CDR3 consists of 13 residues. V lost 2 bases and J lost 5, with 11 bases in between. Complete variable domain (other parts from reference TRBV30 and TRBJ2-3): SQTIHQWPATLVQPVGSPLSLECTVEGTSNPNLYWYRQAAGRGLQLLFYSVGIGQISSEVPQNLSASRPQDRQFILSSKKLLLSDSGFYLCAWSLQGVDTQYFGPGTRLTVL.

J is TRBJ2-1 and V is TRBV10-2, with a weak D call TRBD2 (5 bases). This CDR3 has 16 amino acids. Germline loops: CDR1 WSHSY, CDR2 SAAADI. Deletions cut 1 base from V and 0 bases from J, with 10 bases between. The CDR3 reads CASSELTGSSYNEQFF. In nucleotides, the CDR3 is TGCGCCAGCAGTGAGTTGACTGGGAGCTCCTACAATGAGCAGTTCTTC.

The V gene is TRBV4-3, the J gene TRBJ2-1; TRBD2 aligns across 11 bases. V shed 1 base, J shed 5 bases, and the junction held 13 bases outside the gene matches. This CDR3 has 19 residues. Germline values: CDR1 LGHNA, CDR2 YSLEER. The DNA for the CDR3 is TGCGCCAGCAGCCAAGGGCTTAGCGGGAGGGGGGGAAAGAACAATGAGCAGTTCTTC. Its protein is CASSQGLSGRGGKNNEQFF.

The chain carries TRBV20-1 and TRBJ1-4; D gene ambiguous. Between the trimmed V and J ends, which lost 3 bases and 4 bases, there was a span of 12 bases. The germline V gene has CDR1 DFQATT and CDR2 SNEGSKA (reference sequence). This CDR3 spans 14 amino acids. This chain's CDR3 is CSASPPVLNEKLFF. DNA of the CDR3: TGCAGTGCTAGTCCGCCAGTCCTTAATGAAAAACTGTTTTTT.

The chain links TRBV18 to TRBJ2-7; possible D gene TRBD1, 6 bases. The CDR3 totals 14 residues. V shed 1 base and J shed 1 base, with 8 bases lying between them. CDR1 and CDR2 (germline): KGHSH, LQKENI. The CDR3 sequence is CASSPRTESYEQYF. The CDR3 coding sequence is TGTGCCAGCTCACCACGGACAGAGTCCTACGAGCAGTACTTC.

This clone was detected a few times. This rearrangement joins TRBV19 to TRBJ2-7; the match to TRBD2 covers 14 bases. V dropped 6 bases and J dropped 1; count of bases not matched to a gene: 2. Germline V lookup: CDR1 LNHDA, CDR2 SQIVND (reference sequence). The CDR3 length is 15 residues. The CDR3: CASSGTSGRSYEQYF. The DNA for the CDR3 is TGTGCCAGTAGCGGGACTAGCGGGAGATCCTACGAGCAGTACTTC.

This chain joins TRBV9 and TRBJ2-1, with a possible D match to TRBD2 (5 bases). V lost 0 bases and J 7 bases, leaving 8 bases between the germline ends. The length of the CDR3 is 13 residues. Germline V gives CDR1 SGDLS, CDR2 YYNGEE. The CDR3: CASSVGLANEQFF. The CDR3 DNA reads as TGTGCCAGCAGCGTAGGCCTAGCAAATGAGCAGTTCTTC.

CDR3 bases: TGTGCCAGCAGCCAAGCGAAGTCAGGGGGCGTATATGGCTACACCTTC. Protein sequence: CASSQAKSGGVYGYTF. The V call is TRBV4-2, the J call TRBJ1-2, with TRBD1 matching 8 bases. CDR3 length equals 16 residues. CDR1 and CDR2 (germline): LGHNA, YNFKEQ. V was pared by 1 base and J by 5 bases, with 9 bases of the junction left unmatched.

The chain joins TRBV24-1 to TRBJ1-2; 9 bases align to TRBD1. Per germline, CDR1 KGHDR and CDR2 SFDVKD. CDR3 length: 14 amino acids. V lost 3 bases to trimming and J lost 4 bases; unmatched junction nucleotides: 2. Written as DNA, the CDR3 is TGTGCCACCAGTGATACAGGGGGCCCCTATGGCTACACCTTC. Protein sequence: CATSDTGGPYGYTF.

The rearrangement links TRBV27 to TRBJ1-5; 8 bases agree with TRBD1. Germline CDR1 MNHEY, CDR2 SMNVEV (reference sequence). J was trimmed by 4 bases and V by 4 bases; bases with no gene match: 9. The CDR3 loop spans 16 amino acids. As DNA, the CDR3 is TGTGCCAGCAGTTCAATTGGACAGGGTAATAATCAGCCCCAGCATTTT. It codes for CASSSIGQGNNQPQHF.

V and J are TRBV6-2 or TRBV6-3 and TRBJ1-5; the D is unclear. Trimming pared 3 bases from V and 7 bases from J, leaving 13 bases between. CDR1 and CDR2 (germline): MNHEY, SVGEGT. This CDR3 comprises 14 residues. CDR3: CASSYDGSYQPQHF. The CDR3, as DNA: TGTGCCAGCAGTTATGACGGTAGCTACCAGCCCCAGCATTTT.

The chain joins TRBV30 to TRBJ2-3, with TRBD2 as a possible D gene (6 bases). The ends were cut back, 0 bases at V and 2 bases at J, with 15 bases in the middle. Germline V gene lookup returns CDR1 GTSNPN and CDR2 SVGIG (reference sequence). The CDR3 has 16 amino acids. CDR3 DNA: TGTGCCTGGAGTGTACGTAAGCGGAGGGCCACAGATACGCAGTATTTT. This encodes CAWSVRKRRATDTQYF.

V and J are TRBV7-2 and TRBJ2-2; D remains ambiguous. Germline-derived CDR1 and CDR2 are SGHTA and FQGNSA. This CDR3 region has 13 residues. Trimming left V 0 bases short and J 6 bases short, with 5 bases between. Here the CDR3 reads CASSLAGPGELFF. The CDR3 DNA sequence: TGTGCCAGCAGCTTAGCCGGTCCCGGGGAGCTGTTTTTT.

The chain uses TRBV6-2 or TRBV6-3 and TRBJ2-5, with a weak D call TRBD2 (5 bases). V lost 1 base, J lost 5 bases, and 8 bases lay in between. Germline V lookup: CDR1 MNHEY, CDR2 SVGEGT. The CDR3 covers 13 residues. The CDR3 DNA reads as TGTGCCAGCAGTTACTATAGAGGGGAGACCCAGTACTTC. Residues: CASSYYRGETQYF.

With regard to this clone: The germline gene is not matched at one end of the junction; a read error may be the cause. In nucleotides, the CDR3 is TGTGCCAGCAGTTCCCGCACCGGGGGGCGCCAAGCAGCGAAATTT. Residues: CASSSRTGGRQAAKF. The chain carries TRBV27 and TRBJ2-3; D possibly corresponds to TRBD2 (7 bases). The CDR3 contains 15 residues. CDR1 and CDR2 (germline): MNHEY, SMNVEV (reference sequence).

V is TRBV5-3 and J is TRBJ2-5, with 10 bases lining up with TRBD2. TRBV5-3 is identified as an open reading frame with a role that is uncertain. The CDR3 runs 20 residues. The trim removed 4 bases at V and 1 base at J, leaving 19 bases unmatched. CDR3 amino acids: CARSPPTSGRDLCPQETQYF. The CDR3 DNA follows: TGTGCCAGAAGCCCCCCCACGAGCGGGAGGGACCTATGCCCCCAAGAGACCCAGTACTTC.

The sample holds a few counts of this clone. This chain joins TRBV7-2 and TRBJ2-1; 11 bases align to TRBD2. The CDR3 is made up of 15 amino acids. V shed 5 bases and J 9 bases; nucleotides not matched to a gene: 9. Germline CDR1 and CDR2: SGHTA and FQGNSA. The CDR3 nucleotides read TGTGCCAGCAGCCAAGAACTAGCGGGAGACGGTGAGCAGTTCTTC. Translating gives CASSQELAGDGEQFF.

The chain uses TRBV3-1 (or the pseudogene TRBV3-2) and TRBJ2-1, with D perhaps TRBD2 (7 bases). V lost 6 bases and J lost 5, with 17 bases in between. Looked up from germline, CDR1 is LGHDT and CDR2 is YNNKEL (reference sequence). This CDR3 region has 15 residues. As DNA, the CDR3 is TGTGCCAGCAGACAGGGAGGGGGGAGAAACAATGAGCAGTTCTTC. Translation gives CASRQGGGRNNEQFF.

This clone showed up just a few times. This sequence joins TRBV7-9 and TRBJ2-1, with 8 bases that match TRBD2. Germline trimming cut 1 base from V and 5 bases from J; bases unmatched to any gene: 7. Per the germline V gene, CDR1 is SEHNR and CDR2 is FQNEAQ (reference sequence). The CDR3 loop spans 16 amino acids. CDR3 loop: CASSLGGAGVHNEQFF. CDR3 in DNA: TGTGCCAGCAGCTTAGGGGGAGCGGGAGTGCACAATGAGCAGTTCTTC. The full variable domain, with the rest looked up from reference TRBV7-9 and TRBJ2-1, is DTGVSQNPRHKITKRGQNVTFRCDPISEHNRLYWYRQTLGQGPEFLTYFQNEAQLEKSRLLSDRFSAERPKGSFSTLEIQRTEQGDSAMYLCASSLGGAGVHNEQFFGPGTRLTVL.

On this clone itself: Distinct nucleotide sequences in the sample also encode this CDR3. The V and J genes are TRBV7-9 and TRBJ2-1, with TRBD2 as a possible D gene (6 bases). Germline values: CDR1 SEHNR, CDR2 FQNEAQ (reference sequence). CDR3 length: 15 amino acids. With 5 bases removed from V and 0 bases from J, the gap between germline ends came to 11 bases. The CDR3 DNA is TGTGCCAGCAGCGGCCGGGGGAGCTCCTACAATGAGCAGTTCTTC. It encodes CASSGRGSSYNEQFF. Full variable domain (remainder filled in from reference TRBV7-9 and TRBJ2-1): DTGVSQNPRHKITKRGQNVTFRCDPISEHNRLYWYRQTLGQGPEFLTYFQNEAQLEKSRLLSDRFSAERPKGSFSTLEIQRTEQGDSAMYLCASSGRGSSYNEQFFGPGTRLTVL.

The rearrangement uses TRBV5-1 and TRBJ1-2, with 7 positions matching TRBD1. Losses at the gene ends were 4 bases for V and 6 bases for J; bases not matched to a gene: 6. Germline values: CDR1 SGHRS, CDR2 YFSETQ. CDR3 size: 13 residues. The CDR3 DNA sequence: TGCGCCAGCAGCGTGCAGGGGGACCATGGCTACACCTTC. It is translated as CASSVQGDHGYTF.

This chain links TRBV3-1 (or the pseudogene TRBV3-2) with TRBJ2-7; D is possibly TRBD1 (5 bases). The V gene's germline CDR1 is LGHDT and CDR2 YNNKEL (reference sequence). V was clipped by 0 bases and J by 4 bases, with 13 bases between them. This CDR3 contains 15 residues. In DNA, the CDR3 is TGTGCCAGCAGCCAAGAAGCCCCCCCAGGGTACGAGCAGTACTTC. Protein sequence: CASSQEAPPGYEQYF.

The chain links TRBV27 to TRBJ2-2; 9 positions match TRBD2. V was clipped by 6 bases and J by 6 bases; unmatched bases: 8. The germline gives CDR1 MNHEY, CDR2 SMNVEV (reference sequence). This CDR3 is built from 15 residues. CDR3 nucleotides: TGTGCCAGCAGGGCGGGTAGCGGGAGCCCCGGGGAGCTGTTTTTT. Its protein product is CASRAGSGSPGELFF.

This chain uses TRBV28 with TRBJ1-5; D may be TRBD1 (5 bases). Trimming pared 8 bases from V and 2 bases from J, leaving 10 bases between. The CDR3 consists of 13 residues. Germline CDR1 reads MDHEN; CDR2 reads SYDVKM. The CDR3: CASQGMRNQPQHF. The CDR3 DNA follows: TGTGCCAGCCAGGGTATGCGCAATCAGCCCCAGCATTTT.

The CDR3 protein is CASSLIAGAYEQYF. CDR3 coding DNA: TGTGCCAGCAGCCTTATAGCGGGGGCCTACGAGCAGTACTTC. The chain employs TRBV28 and TRBJ2-7, with 9 nucleotides matching TRBD2. Germline CDR1 reads MDHEN; CDR2 reads SYDVKM. J was trimmed by 2 bases and V by 6 bases; bases with no gene match: 5. CDR3 length equals 14 residues.

The chain couples TRBV6-5 to TRBJ1-2; 9 bases line up with TRBD1. With 2 bases clipped from V and 4 bases from J, the junction kept 2 bases outside the gene matches. CDR3 length: 14 residues. The germline CDR1 and CDR2 sequences are MNHEY and SVGAGI. As DNA, the CDR3 is TGTGCCAGCAGTTACGGGGACAGGGCCTATGGCTACACCTTC. It specifies CASSYGDRAYGYTF.

This rearrangement joins TRBV10-3 to TRBJ2-1, with no clear D. Trimming stripped 0 bases from V and 1 base from J, with 10 bases between. Germline V gene sequence: CDR1 ENHRY, CDR2 SYGVKD. This CDR3 is 16 amino acids long. Written as DNA, the CDR3 is TGTGCCATCAGTGAGTCGGCAGGTATTTCCTACAATGAGCAGTTCTTC. Amino acid sequence: CAISESAGISYNEQFF.